Presented here are 2 T cell receptor beta chains from one specimen sequenced in a study of blood T cell repertoires in COVID-19. Profiling relied on immunoSEQ multiplex PCR, and the TCRdb table lists in-frame clones only, not all of them. The data show hundreds of thousands of clones, approximately 90% seen once. Sequenced input: peripheral blood. These receptors originate from a man between 18 and 35 years old with active or convalescent COVID-19.

J is TRBJ2-3 and V is TRBV11-1; the D gene is possibly TRBD1 (5 bases). Trimming stripped 2 bases from V and 5 bases from J, with 17 bases between. The CDR3 is 16 amino acids. Germline CDR1 is SGHAT and CDR2 is FQDESV (reference sequence). The CDR3 coding sequence is TGTGCCAGCAGCTTAAACGTCTTAGGGGCCGGAGATACGCAGTATTTT. Encoded protein: CASSLNVLGAGDTQYF.

The chain is built from TRBV28 and TRBJ2-4, with a possible D match to TRBD1 (6 bases). This CDR3 spans 17 amino acids. Germline values: CDR1 MDHEN, CDR2 SYDVKM. V shed 4 bases and J shed 0 bases, with 16 bases lying between them. This CDR3 reads CASSSIRGILAKNIQYF. Written as DNA, the CDR3 is TGTGCCAGCAGTTCCATCAGGGGAATTCTAGCCAAAAACATTCAGTACTTC.